This T cell receptor (beta chain) appears in the sequencing data of a study of human T cells and chemical hapten exposure. As for time point: pre-sensitization, week 0. The sample's treatment: therapeutic diphenylcyclopropenone sensitization with weekly scalp DPC. The table lists this clonotype with many counts. The CDR3 runs 11 residues. V was trimmed by 8 bases and J by 6 bases, leaving 10 bases between them. Germline CDR1 is MNHEY and CDR2 is SVGAGI. The library tagged each cDNA molecule with unique molecular identifiers. Each CDR3 protein is one row after TCRdb ran MiXCR on the RACE reads. The sample yields over 300,000 distinct CDR3 sequences, 4.5% to 6% seen once.

This sequence originates from a woman in her 50s with alopecia areata. Some clones in this sample may be carry-over from other donors' samples. The gene calls are TRBV6-5 and TRBJ1-2; D gene unclear. This sample comprised whole blood, obtained in connection with sensitization to the hapten diphenylcyclopropenone (DPC). CDR3 amino acids: CASSDGNGYTF. Written as DNA, the CDR3 is TGTGCCAGCTCCGACGGGAATGGCTACACCTTC.